This TCR beta chain appears in the sequencing data of a study of graft-versus-host responses after intestinal transplantation. Overall study: Multivisceral, liver-intestinal, or isolated intestinal grafts were transplanted into recipients. For around 3 years after anti-thymocyte globulin induction, all recipients took tacrolimus and steroids.

The data were produced by immunoSEQ multiplex PCR, yet TCRdb's version contains in-frame clones alone and is incomplete. The sample lists 95,000 to 100,000 clones; 86% were seen once. On this clone itself: Antigen: not known.

Study-wide findings and caveats: Circulating GvH clone levels at their peak were associated with HvG declines (early post-transplant). Investigators detected GvH clones in recipient marrow, with some emerging earlier in ileum or blood.

Germline V CDR1 and CDR2: SGDLS, YYNGEE. This CDR3 is 15 amino acids long. J lost 4 bases, V lost 0 bases, and 6 bases had no gene match. The chain recombines TRBV9 with TRBJ2-5, with 7 positions matching TRBD2. The starting material was PBMCs, obtained 255 days after intestinal transplant. The receptor comes from a human patient who received an intestinal transplant, so some T cells may come from the graft donor. The CDR3 DNA sequence: TGTGCCAGCAGCGTAGGGGGAGGGAGTGGAGAGACCCAGTACTTC. Translating gives CASSVGGGSGETQYF.